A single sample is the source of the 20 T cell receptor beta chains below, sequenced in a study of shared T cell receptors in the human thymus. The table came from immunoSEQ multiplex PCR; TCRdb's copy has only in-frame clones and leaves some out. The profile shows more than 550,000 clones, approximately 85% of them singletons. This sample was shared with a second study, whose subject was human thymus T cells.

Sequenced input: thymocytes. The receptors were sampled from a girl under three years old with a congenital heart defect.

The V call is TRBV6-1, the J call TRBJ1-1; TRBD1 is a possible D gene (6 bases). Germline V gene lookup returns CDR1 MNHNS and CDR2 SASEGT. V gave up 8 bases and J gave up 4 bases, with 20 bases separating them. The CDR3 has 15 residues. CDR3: CASSHGRQGSTEAFF. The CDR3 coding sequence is TGTGCCAGCTCCCATGGTAGGCAGGGGAGCACTGAAGCTTTCTTT.

Here the CDR3 DNA reads TGCGCCAGCAGTGAGTCCGGCGGGGGACCACATTACAATGAGCAGTTCTTC. Translation: CASSESGGGPHYNEQFF. The V gene is TRBV10-1, the J gene TRBJ2-1; 7 bases line up with TRBD2. Germline lookup yields CDR1 WNHNN and CDR2 SYGVQD (reference sequence). The CDR3 spans 17 residues. V lost 0 bases to trimming and J lost 4 bases; unmatched junction nucleotides: 9.

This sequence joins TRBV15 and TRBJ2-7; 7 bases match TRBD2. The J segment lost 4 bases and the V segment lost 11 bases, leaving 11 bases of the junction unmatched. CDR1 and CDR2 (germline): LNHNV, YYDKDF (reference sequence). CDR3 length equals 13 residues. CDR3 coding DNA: TGTGCCTCCTCAGCGGGGAAAACGTACGAGCAGTACTTC. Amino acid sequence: CASSAGKTYEQYF.

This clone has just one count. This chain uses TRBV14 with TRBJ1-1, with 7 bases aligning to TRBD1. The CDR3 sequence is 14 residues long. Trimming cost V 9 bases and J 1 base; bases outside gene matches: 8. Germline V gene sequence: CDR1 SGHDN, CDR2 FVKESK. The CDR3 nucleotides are TGTGCCAGTGCGATGACAGGGCCGAACACTGAAGCTTTCTTT. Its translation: CASAMTGPNTEAFF.

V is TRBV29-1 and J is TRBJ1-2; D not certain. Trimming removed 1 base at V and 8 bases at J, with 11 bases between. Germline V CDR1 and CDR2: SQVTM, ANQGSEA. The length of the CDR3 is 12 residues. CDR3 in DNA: TGCAGCGTTGAAGGTCCCTCCCTGGGCTACACCTTC. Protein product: CSVEGPSLGYTF. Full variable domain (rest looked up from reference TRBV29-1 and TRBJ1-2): SAVISQKPSRDICQRGTSLTIQCQVDSQVTMMFWYRQQPGQSLTLIATANQGSEATYESGFVIDKFPISRPNLTFSTLTVSNMSPEDSSIYLCSVEGPSLGYTFGSGTRLTVV.

CDR3 in DNA: TGTGCCAGCAGCGTAGGACACCGGGGGGGCGGGTATACGCAGTATTTT. This encodes CASSVGHRGGGYTQYF. The V gene is TRBV9, the J gene TRBJ2-3; 8 bases fit TRBD2. The CDR3 has 16 residues. CDR1 is SGDLS and CDR2 is YYNGEE in the germline V gene. V dropped 0 bases and J dropped 7; count of bases not matched to a gene: 10.

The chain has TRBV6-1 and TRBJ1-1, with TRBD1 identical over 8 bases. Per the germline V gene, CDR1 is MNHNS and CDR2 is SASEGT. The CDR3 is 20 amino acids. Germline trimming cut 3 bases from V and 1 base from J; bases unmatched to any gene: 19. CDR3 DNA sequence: TGTGCCAGCAGTGATGCAATTTCAGAAACGGACAGGGTTGGGAACACTGAAGCTTTCTTT. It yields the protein CASSDAISETDRVGNTEAFF.

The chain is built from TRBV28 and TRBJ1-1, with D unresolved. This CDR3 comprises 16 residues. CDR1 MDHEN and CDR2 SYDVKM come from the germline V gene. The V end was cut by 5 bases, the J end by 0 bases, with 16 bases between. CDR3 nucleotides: TGTGCCAGCAGTCCCCATTGGGCCCCCATGAACACTGAAGCTTTCTTT. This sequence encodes CASSPHWAPMNTEAFF.

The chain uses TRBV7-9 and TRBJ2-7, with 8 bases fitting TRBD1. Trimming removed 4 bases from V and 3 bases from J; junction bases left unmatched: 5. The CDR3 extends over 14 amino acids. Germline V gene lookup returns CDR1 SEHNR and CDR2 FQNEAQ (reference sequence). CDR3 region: CASSSDRGGYEQYF. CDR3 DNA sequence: TGTGCCAGCAGCTCTGACAGGGGTGGCTACGAGCAGTACTTC.

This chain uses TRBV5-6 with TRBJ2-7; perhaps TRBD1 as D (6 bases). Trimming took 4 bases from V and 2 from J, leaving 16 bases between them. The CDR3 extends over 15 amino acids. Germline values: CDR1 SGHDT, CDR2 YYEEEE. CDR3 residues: CASSPAGTPPYEQYF. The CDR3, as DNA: TGTGCCAGCAGCCCAGCCGGGACACCTCCCTACGAGCAGTACTTC.

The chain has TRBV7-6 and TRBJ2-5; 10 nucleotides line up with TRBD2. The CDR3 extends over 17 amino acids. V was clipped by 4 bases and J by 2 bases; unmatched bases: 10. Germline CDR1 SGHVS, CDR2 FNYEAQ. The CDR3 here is CASSCRISGGCQETQYF. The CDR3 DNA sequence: TGTGCCAGCAGCTGCCGGATTAGCGGGGGGTGTCAAGAGACCCAGTACTTC.

CDR3 loop: CASKPWDITEAFF. The CDR3 DNA reads as TGTGCCAGCAAACCCTGGGACATCACTGAAGCTTTCTTT. The chain uses TRBV28 and TRBJ1-1; possible D gene TRBD1, 6 bases. Germline lookup yields CDR1 MDHEN and CDR2 SYDVKM. The CDR3 covers 13 residues. V dropped 7 bases and J dropped 4 bases, with 13 bases sitting between them.

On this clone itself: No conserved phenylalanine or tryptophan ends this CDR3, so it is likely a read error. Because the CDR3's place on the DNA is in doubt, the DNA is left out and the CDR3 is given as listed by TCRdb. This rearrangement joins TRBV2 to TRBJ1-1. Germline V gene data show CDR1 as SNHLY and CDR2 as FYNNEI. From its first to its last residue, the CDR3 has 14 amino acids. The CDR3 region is CASNLIAVWARYRV.

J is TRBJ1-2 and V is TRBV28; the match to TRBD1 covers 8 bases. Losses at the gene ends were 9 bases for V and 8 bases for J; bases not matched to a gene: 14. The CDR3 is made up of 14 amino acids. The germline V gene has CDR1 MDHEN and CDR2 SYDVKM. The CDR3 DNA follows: TGTGCCAGTTCTAGCTGGGACAGGAGCGCAGGCTACACCTTC. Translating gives CASSSWDRSAGYTF.

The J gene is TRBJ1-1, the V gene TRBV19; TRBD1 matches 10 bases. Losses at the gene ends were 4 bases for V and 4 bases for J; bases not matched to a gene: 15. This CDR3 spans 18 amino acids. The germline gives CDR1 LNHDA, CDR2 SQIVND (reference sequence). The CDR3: CASSNYRDRGPSGTEAFF. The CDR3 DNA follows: TGTGCCAGTAGTAATTACCGGGACAGGGGACCATCTGGCACTGAAGCTTTCTTT.

In DNA, the CDR3 is TGTGCCAGCAGCCCGACGAGGCAGGGGGCCCACGAGCAGTACTTC. Its protein product is CASSPTRQGAHEQYF. The chain employs TRBV5-6 and TRBJ2-7, with 8 bases lining up with TRBD1. This CDR3 has 15 residues. CDR1 and CDR2 from the germline V gene are SGHDT and YYEEEE. The trim removed 4 bases at V and 5 bases at J, leaving 11 bases unmatched.

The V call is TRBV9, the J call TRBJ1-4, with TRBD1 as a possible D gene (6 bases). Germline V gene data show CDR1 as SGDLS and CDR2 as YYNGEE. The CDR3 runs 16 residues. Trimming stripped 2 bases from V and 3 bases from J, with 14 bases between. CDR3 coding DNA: TGTGCCAGCAGCGTCAGCAGGGGAGTGTCTAATGAAAAACTGTTTTTT. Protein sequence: CASSVSRGVSNEKLFF.

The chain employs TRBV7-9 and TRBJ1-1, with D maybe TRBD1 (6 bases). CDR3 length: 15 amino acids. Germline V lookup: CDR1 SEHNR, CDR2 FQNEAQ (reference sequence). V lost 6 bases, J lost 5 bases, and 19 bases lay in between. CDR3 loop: CASSCRLGHNTEAFF. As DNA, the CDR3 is TGTGCCAGCAGTTGTCGCTTGGGACATAATACTGAAGCTTTCTTT.

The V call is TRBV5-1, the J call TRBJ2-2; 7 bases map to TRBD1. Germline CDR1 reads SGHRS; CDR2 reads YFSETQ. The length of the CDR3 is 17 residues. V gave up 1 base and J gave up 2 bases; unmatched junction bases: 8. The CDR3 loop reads CASSLLIGTVNTGELFF. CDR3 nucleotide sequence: TGCGCCAGCAGCTTGCTCATCGGGACAGTTAACACCGGGGAGCTGTTTTTT.

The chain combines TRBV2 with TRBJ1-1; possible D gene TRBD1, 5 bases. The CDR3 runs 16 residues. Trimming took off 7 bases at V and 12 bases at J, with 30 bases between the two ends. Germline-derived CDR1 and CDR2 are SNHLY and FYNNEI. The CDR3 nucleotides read TGTGCCAGCAAACGCTACAGGACCGCGATTGCTAGGGGTCCTTTCTTT. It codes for CASKRYRTAIARGPFF. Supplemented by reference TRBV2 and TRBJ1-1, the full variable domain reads EPEVTQTPSHQVTQMGQEVILRCVPISNHLYFYWYRQILGQKVEFLVSFYNNEISEKSEIFDDQFSVERPDGSNFTLKIRSTKLEDSAMYFCASKRYRTAIARGPFFGQGTRLTVV.